Given below is one TCR beta chain in context. The assay was immunoSEQ multiplex PCR, and TCRdb's table has in-frame clones only and misses some. Here the sample spans about 400,000 clones, 75% to 90% being singletons. The entry originates in a study of blood T cell repertoires in COVID-19. Study-wide context: Donors in the United States, Italy and Spain gave samples during acute or convalescent COVID-19. T cells, B-cell-depleted T cells, or PBMCs provided the cDNA or gDNA that served as material.

The TCR was taken from a woman aged 25 to 39 with acute or convalescent COVID-19. The sequenced sample was peripheral blood.

CDR3 in amino acids: CATSRQGNTEAFF. The CDR3 DNA reads TGTGCCACCAGCCGACAGGGGAACACTGAAGCTTTCTTT. The chain links TRBV15 to TRBJ1-1; 7 nucleotides agree with TRBD1. This CDR3 comprises 13 residues. Germline lookup yields CDR1 LNHNV and CDR2 YYDKDF (reference sequence). V dropped 5 bases and J dropped 1; count of bases not matched to a gene: 1.